This T cell receptor (beta chain) came from a study of blood T cell repertoires in COVID-19. The protocol was immunoSEQ multiplex PCR, while the TCRdb copy is restricted to in-frame clones and leaves out a portion. The profile shows some 60,000 clones, 75% to 95% of them singletons. V lost 7 bases and J 0 bases, leaving 13 bases between the germline ends. Germline CDR1 and CDR2: SQVTM and ANQGSEA. This CDR3 comprises 14 residues. The TCR sequence derives from a man between 60 and 75 years old with acute or convalescent COVID-19. V is TRBV29-1 and J is TRBJ1-3, with unresolved D. Sequencing input: peripheral blood. DNA for the CDR3: TGCAGCGCTAGCGAGGGCGACTCTGGAAACACCATATATTTT. Its protein is CSASEGDSGNTIYF.